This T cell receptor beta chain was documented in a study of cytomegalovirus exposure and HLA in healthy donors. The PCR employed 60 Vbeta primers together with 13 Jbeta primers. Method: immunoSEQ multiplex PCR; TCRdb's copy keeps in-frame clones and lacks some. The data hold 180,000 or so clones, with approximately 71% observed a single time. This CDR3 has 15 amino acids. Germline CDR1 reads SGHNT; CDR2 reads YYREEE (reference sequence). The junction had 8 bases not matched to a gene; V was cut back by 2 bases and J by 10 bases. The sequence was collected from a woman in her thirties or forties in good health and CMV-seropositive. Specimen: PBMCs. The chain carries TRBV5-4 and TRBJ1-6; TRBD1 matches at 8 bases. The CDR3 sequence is CASSLQDRVGSPLHF. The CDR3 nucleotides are TGTGCCAGCAGCTTACAGGACAGGGTGGGATCACCCCTCCACTTT.